This is a list of T cell receptor beta chains from one sample in a study of T cells in Graves' hyperthyroidism and ophthalmopathy. TCRdb fed the multiplex PCR reads into MiXCR, producing one record per CDR3 protein. The table has approximately 710,000 distinct CDR3 sequences, 15% to 20% seen once. Sample: blood. The receptors derive from a man over 45 with Graves' hyperthyroidism. Both conserved end residues are part of each CDR3. The order of the fields is clone size, V gene, CDR3 protein. A row's size may be missing; if present it is once, few, many or a size class.

>many|TRBV6-2/TRBV6-3
CASSYGPGNTEAFF
>many|TRBV20-1
CSARDPGSNYNEQFF
>many|TRBV2
CASRRLAGTNTGELFF
>few|TRBV7-3
CASSLARINTEAFF
>-|TRBV6-6
CASSYFTDDRGGTQYF
>few|TRBV5-6
CASSFGAGPGNTIYF
>many|TRBV9
CASSVDRDPTDTQYF
>many|TRBV27
CASSLAGMGTEAFF
>-|TRBV6-2/TRBV6-3
CASSYSRLAGEVEQFF
>few|TRBV7-8
CASSLWTSGSGEQFF
>many|TRBV28
CASSEGGGRYETQYF
>many|TRBV27
CASSLGIGGLTEAFF
>many|TRBV27
CASSLAAQNTEAFF
>few|TRBV4-3
CASSQDHTGLNQPQHF
>many|TRBV7-8
CASSSGSDSNQPQHF
>-|TRBV6-4
CASSYDRYEQYF
>many|TRBV2
CASIWDGNTDTQYF
>-|TRBV19
CASSIRASRSNEQFF
>many|TRBV6-2/TRBV6-3
CASSARTGRATGELFF
>-|TRBV2
CASRPRAGRETQYF
>few|TRBV2
CASSDQSSGSLRSYNEQFF
>many|TRBV28
CASNAAGQGLGYTF
>few|TRBV11-2
CASSLVSGLATSEQYF
>many|TRBV24-1
CATRKFGKANTGELFF
>-|TRBV6-1
CASSVVVTSYQPQHF
>many|TRBV27
CASSIRTSGDNEQFF
>many|TRBV24-1
CATSDLGSVSENEQFF
>once|TRBV2
CASSEEGGVLSYHEQFF
>-|TRBV28
CASRPHTGSNTEAFF
>once|TRBV7-9
CASSLGRASVKLFF
>-|TRBV10-3
CAISDGRYPTDTQYF
>many|TRBV10-3
CAISESLPLGSVYEQYF
>few|TRBV20-1
CSASGRNNEQFF
>few|TRBV27
CASSLEGRNIQYF
>many|TRBV28
CASSPTGTVTEQYF
>many|TRBV2
CASREDSTDTQYF
>-|TRBV9
CASSAGSLALQDTQYF
>many|TRBV19
CASSIGASGSTDTQYF
>-|TRBV7-9
CASRGDVIEAFF
>-|TRBV6-6
CASSYSAGFGGTEAFF
>-|TRBV28
CASSLSGMVQYF
>many|TRBV6-1
CASRGINQPQHF
>few|TRBV19
CASRERQHFNTGELFF